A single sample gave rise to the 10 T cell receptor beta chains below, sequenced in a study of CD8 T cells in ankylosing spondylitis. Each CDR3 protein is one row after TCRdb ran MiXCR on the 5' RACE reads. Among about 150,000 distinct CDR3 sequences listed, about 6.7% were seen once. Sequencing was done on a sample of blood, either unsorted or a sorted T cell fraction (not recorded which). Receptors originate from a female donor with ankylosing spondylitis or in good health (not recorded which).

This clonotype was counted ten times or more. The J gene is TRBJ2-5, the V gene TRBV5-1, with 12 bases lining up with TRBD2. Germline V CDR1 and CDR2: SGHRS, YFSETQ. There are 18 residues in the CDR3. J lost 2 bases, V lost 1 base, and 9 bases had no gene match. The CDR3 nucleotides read TGCGCCAGCAGCTTGAGGACCTCGACTAGCGGGGGACAAGAGACCCAGTACTTC. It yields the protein CASSLRTSTSGGQETQYF.

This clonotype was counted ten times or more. The CDR3 is CASSHQSGTDTQYF. For the CDR3, the DNA is TGTGCCAGCAGCCACCAATCAGGCACAGATACGCAGTATTTT. J is TRBJ2-3 and V is TRBV7-2; D remains unclear. The CDR3 sequence is 14 residues long. The ends were cut back, 5 bases at V and 1 base at J, with 10 bases in the middle. CDR1 and CDR2 (germline): SGHTA, FQGNSA. Variable domain in full (rest from reference TRBV7-2 and TRBJ2-3): GAGVSQSPSNKVTEKGKDVELRCDPISGHTALYWYRQSLGQGLEFLIYFQGNSAPDKSGLPSDRFSAERTGGSVSTLTIQRTQQEDSAVYLCASSHQSGTDTQYFGPGTRLTVL.

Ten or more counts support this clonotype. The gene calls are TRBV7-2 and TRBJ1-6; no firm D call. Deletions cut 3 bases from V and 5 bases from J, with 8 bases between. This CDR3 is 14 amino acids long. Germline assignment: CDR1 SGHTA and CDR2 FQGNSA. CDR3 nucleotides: TGTGCCAGCAGCTTGGGCAGCAATAATTCACCCCTCCACTTT. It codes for CASSLGSNNSPLHF.

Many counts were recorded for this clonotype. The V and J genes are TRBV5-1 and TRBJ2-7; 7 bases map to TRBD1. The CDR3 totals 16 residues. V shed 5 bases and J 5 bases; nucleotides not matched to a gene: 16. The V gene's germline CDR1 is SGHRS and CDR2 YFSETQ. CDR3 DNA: TGCGCCAGCAGGTTTTCTGGGACAGCTTCTTTGGACGAGCAGTACTTC. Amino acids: CASRFSGTASLDEQYF.

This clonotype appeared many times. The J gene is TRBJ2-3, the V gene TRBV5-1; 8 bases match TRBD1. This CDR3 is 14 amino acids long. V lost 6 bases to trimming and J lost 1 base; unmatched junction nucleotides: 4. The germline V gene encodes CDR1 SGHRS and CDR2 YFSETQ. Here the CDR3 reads CASTSTGGTDTQYF. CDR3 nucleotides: TGCGCCAGCACCTCGACAGGGGGCACAGATACGCAGTATTTT. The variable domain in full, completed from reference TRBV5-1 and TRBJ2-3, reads KAGVTQTPRYLIKTRGQQVTLSCSPISGHRSVSWYQQTPGQGLQFLFEYFSETQRNKGNFPGRFSGRQFSNSRSEMNVSTLELGDSALYLCASTSTGGTDTQYFGPGTRLTVL.

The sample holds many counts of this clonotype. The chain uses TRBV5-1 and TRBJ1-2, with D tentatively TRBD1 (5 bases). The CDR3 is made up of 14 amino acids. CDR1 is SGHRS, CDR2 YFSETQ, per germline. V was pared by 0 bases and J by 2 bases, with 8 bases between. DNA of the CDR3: TGCGCCAGCAGCTTGGAAGGGGTAAACTATGGCTACACCTTC. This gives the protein CASSLEGVNYGYTF.

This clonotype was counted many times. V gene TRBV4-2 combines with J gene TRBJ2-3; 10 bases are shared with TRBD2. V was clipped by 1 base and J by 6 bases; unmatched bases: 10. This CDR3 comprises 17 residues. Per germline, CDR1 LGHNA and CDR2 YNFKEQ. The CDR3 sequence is CASSQGAQRGGLDTQYF. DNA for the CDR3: TGTGCCAGCAGCCAAGGGGCCCAGCGGGGGGGCTTGGATACGCAGTATTTT.

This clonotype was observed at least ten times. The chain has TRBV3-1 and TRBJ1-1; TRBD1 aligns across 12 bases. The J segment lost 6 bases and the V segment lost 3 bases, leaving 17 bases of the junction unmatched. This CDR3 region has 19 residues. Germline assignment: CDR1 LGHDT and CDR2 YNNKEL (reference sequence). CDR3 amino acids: CASSQLFPGQGAAVAEAFF. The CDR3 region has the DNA TGTGCCAGCAGCCAGCTGTTTCCGGGACAGGGGGCCGCGGTCGCTGAAGCTTTCTTT.

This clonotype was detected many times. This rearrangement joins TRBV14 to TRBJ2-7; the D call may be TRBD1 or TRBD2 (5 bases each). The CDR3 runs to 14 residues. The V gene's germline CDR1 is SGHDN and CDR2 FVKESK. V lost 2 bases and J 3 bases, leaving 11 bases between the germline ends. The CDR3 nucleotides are TGTGCCAGCAGCCAAACAGGACTCCGCTACGAGCAGTACTTC. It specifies CASSQTGLRYEQYF.

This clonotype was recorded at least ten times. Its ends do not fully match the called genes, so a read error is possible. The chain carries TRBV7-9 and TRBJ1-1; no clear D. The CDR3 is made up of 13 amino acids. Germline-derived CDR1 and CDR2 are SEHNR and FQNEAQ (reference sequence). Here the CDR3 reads CASSLPQNTEAFF. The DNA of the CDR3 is TGCGCCAGCAGCTTGCCCCAGAACACTGAAGCTTTCTTT.